Below are 28 T cell receptor beta chains sequenced from a single sample in a study of CD8 T cells in ankylosing spondylitis. One entry per CDR3 protein, called by TCRdb with MiXCR from the 5' RACE reads. The sample contains approximately 100,000 distinct CDR3 sequences, about 8% of which appear only once. Sequencing input: blood, either unsorted or a sorted T cell fraction (not recorded which). These receptor sequences come from a male donor with ankylosing spondylitis or in good health (not recorded which).

This clonotype showed up many times. V usage is TRBV19 and J usage is TRBJ1-1, with 8 bases aligning to TRBD1. The CDR3 runs 15 residues. CDR1 and CDR2 (germline): LNHDA, SQIVND (reference sequence). J gave up 5 bases and V 6 bases, and 11 bases lay outside the gene matches. CDR3 sequence: CASSPRQGSGTEAFF. CDR3 nucleotides: TGTGCCAGTAGCCCACGACAGGGGTCTGGTACTGAAGCTTTCTTT.

This clonotype was seen only once. The rearrangement uses TRBV29-1 and TRBJ1-1; D is unclear. The CDR3 runs to 10 residues. V was cut by 3 bases and J by 6 bases, with 5 bases left in between. The germline V gene encodes CDR1 SQVTM and CDR2 ANQGSEA. For the CDR3, the DNA is TGCAGCGTTGACGGGGCTGAAGCTTTCTTT. Amino acid sequence: CSVDGAEAFF.

Details on this clonotype: With a much larger clone just one base away, this may be a read error. This chain links TRBV20-1 with TRBJ2-2; D gene unclear. This CDR3 is 12 amino acids long. Germline CDR1 reads DFQATT; CDR2 reads SNEGSKA (reference sequence). CDR3 bases: TGCAGTGCTAGAGTTAACATCGGGGAGCTGTTTTTT. Translating it yields CSARVNIGELFF.

This clonotype was detected ten times or more. This chain's CDR3 is CAISLGLAVYNEQFF. The CDR3 nucleotides are TGTGCCATCAGTTTAGGACTAGCCGTATACAATGAGCAGTTCTTC. The chain combines TRBV10-3 with TRBJ2-1; 8 nucleotides match TRBD2. The CDR3 totals 15 residues. Germline CDR1 is ENHRY and CDR2 is SYGVKD. V was pared by 5 bases and J by 4 bases, with 7 bases of the junction left unmatched.

This clonotype came up a few times. This chain connects TRBV10-3 to TRBJ2-1; D ambiguous. V shed 0 bases and J shed 0 bases, with 6 bases lying between them. Germline V gene data show CDR1 as ENHRY and CDR2 as SYGVKD. CDR3 length: 15 residues. DNA of the CDR3: TGTGCCATCAGTGAGTCATCGGCCTCCTACAATGAGCAGTTCTTC. This codes for CAISESSASYNEQFF.

For this clonotype: A much larger clone lies one base from this, so it may be a read error. This chain links TRBV10-3 with TRBJ1-1; D is ambiguous. The germline V gene has CDR1 ENHRY and CDR2 SYGVKD. V dropped 2 bases and J dropped 11 bases, with 12 bases sitting between them. The CDR3 sequence is 12 residues long. The CDR3 DNA follows: TGTGCCATCAGTGAGCCGGGAGAGAGGGCTTTCTTT. Amino acids: CAISEPGERAFF.

This clonotype was picked up many times. The chain employs TRBV20-1 and TRBJ2-3; D perhaps matches TRBD2 (7 bases). Germline CDR1 DFQATT, CDR2 SNEGSKA (reference sequence). The V and J ends lost 2 bases and 3 bases respectively, with 15 bases between them. The CDR3 spans 15 residues. CDR3 sequence: CSARSGGGDTDTQYF. DNA for the CDR3: TGCAGTGCTAGATCCGGAGGGGGGGATACAGATACGCAGTATTTT.

There are many counts of this clonotype. The chain links TRBV4-2 to TRBJ2-7; 7 bases map to TRBD2. The CDR3 runs to 14 residues. With V trimmed by 4 bases and J by 2 bases, 5 bases remained unmatched. CDR1 LGHNA and CDR2 YNFKEQ come from the germline V gene. The CDR3 coding sequence is TGTGCCAGCAGCCCTCCGGGACTAACCTACGAGCAGTACTTC. Amino acid sequence: CASSPPGLTYEQYF.

This clonotype was seen ten or more times. This rearrangement joins TRBV10-3 to TRBJ2-3; perhaps TRBD2 as D (5 bases). This CDR3 has 14 residues. Trimming took off 6 bases at V and 1 base at J, with 11 bases between the two ends. Per germline, CDR1 ENHRY and CDR2 SYGVKD. CDR3 protein: CAISRGLGTDTQYF. Here the CDR3 DNA reads TGTGCCATCAGCCGGGGATTGGGCACAGATACGCAGTATTTT.

This clonotype was seen repeatedly, ten times or more. The J gene is TRBJ2-7, the V gene TRBV10-3, with 9 nucleotides matching TRBD1. In germline, CDR1 is ENHRY, CDR2 SYGVKD. Unmatched junction bases numbered 10, after V lost 0 bases and J lost 4 bases. CDR3 length: 17 residues. The CDR3 protein is CAISESVRGDRDYEQYF. The CDR3 region has the DNA TGTGCCATCAGTGAGTCCGTGAGAGGGGACAGGGATTACGAGCAGTACTTC.

In its sample, this clonotype was seen once. The rearrangement uses TRBV5-1 and TRBJ2-1, with TRBD1 matching 9 bases. CDR1 is SGHRS, CDR2 YFSETQ, per germline. CDR3 size: 14 residues. The trim removed 4 bases at V and 12 bases at J, leaving 11 bases unmatched. The CDR3 coding sequence is TGCGCCAGCAGCCTCACAGGGGGCAGGGATGGGCAGTTCTTC. Translating gives CASSLTGGRDGQFF. Full variable domain (outside the CDR3, taken from reference TRBV5-1 and TRBJ2-1): KAGVTQTPRYLIKTRGQQVTLSCSPISGHRSVSWYQQTPGQGLQFLFEYFSETQRNKGNFPGRFSGRQFSNSRSEMNVSTLELGDSALYLCASSLTGGRDGQFFGPGTRLTVL.

This clonotype was recorded many times. The chain is built from TRBV18 and TRBJ2-7; D is undetermined. CDR1 and CDR2 from the germline V gene are KGHSH and LQKENI. There are 17 residues in the CDR3. Trimming removed 2 bases from V and 1 base from J, with 18 bases in between. CDR3: CASSPGLRTIPSYEQYF. In DNA, the CDR3 is TGTGCCAGCTCACCAGGGTTGAGGACGATCCCTTCCTACGAGCAGTACTTC.

The chain uses TRBV5-8 and TRBJ2-1; either TRBD1 or TRBD2 may supply D (6 bases each). Between the trimmed V and J ends, which lost 5 bases and 6 bases, there was a span of 21 bases. Germline-derived CDR1 and CDR2 are SGHTS and YDEGEE. The length of the CDR3 is 16 residues. The CDR3 protein is CASSLAPGALANEQFF. The CDR3 DNA reads TGTGCCAGCAGTCTTGCTCCGGGGGCTTTGGCCAATGAGCAGTTCTTC.

This clonotype was observed at least ten times. The rearrangement links TRBV7-9 to TRBJ2-2; the D is unclear. Germline V gene sequence: CDR1 SEHNR, CDR2 FQNEAQ (reference sequence). This CDR3 spans 14 amino acids. V was trimmed by 1 base and J by 6 bases, leaving 9 bases between them. The CDR3 nucleotides read TGTGCCAGCAGCTTAGGGGGATTGGCCGGGGAGCTGTTTTTT. The encoded protein is CASSLGGLAGELFF.

Many counts were recorded for this clonotype. The chain combines TRBV4-3 with TRBJ1-1, with TRBD1 as a possible D gene (5 bases). The germline V gene encodes CDR1 LGHNA and CDR2 YSLEER. The V end lost 6 bases, the J end lost 1 base, and 12 bases lay between the germline ends. This CDR3 has 14 amino acids. In DNA form, the CDR3 reads TGCGCCAGCAGAAGGGGTGGGGGGAACACTGAAGCTTTCTTT. Its protein product is CASRRGGGNTEAFF.

The chain uses TRBV12-3 or TRBV12-4 and TRBJ2-2, with 8 positions matching TRBD1. The CDR3 has 15 amino acids. The V gene end was trimmed by 8 bases and the J gene end by 4 bases; junction bases not matched to a gene: 9. CDR3 in DNA: TGTGCCAGCTTCCCCCTTGACAGGGGCACCGGGGAGCTGTTTTTT. This gives the protein CASFPLDRGTGELFF.

This clonotype was counted many times. In DNA, the CDR3 is TGTGCCAGCAGTCGACTAAGAGGGACAGACAATGAGCAGTTCTTC. Amino acid sequence: CASSRLRGTDNEQFF. The rearrangement joins TRBV6-2 or TRBV6-3 to TRBJ2-1, with 7 bases fitting TRBD1. V trimming: 5 bases; J trimming: 5 bases; junction bases outside the gene matches: 9. CDR3 length: 15 residues. Germline values: CDR1 MNHEY, CDR2 SVGEGT.

This clonotype was picked up many times. The CDR3 reads CASSTEGNIQYF. CDR3 DNA sequence: TGTGCCAGCAGCACTGAGGGAAACATTCAGTACTTC. The chain has TRBV7-9 and TRBJ2-4, with D possibly matching TRBD2 (5 bases). Germline V gene sequence: CDR1 SEHNR, CDR2 FQNEAQ (reference sequence). The CDR3 loop spans 12 amino acids. V was clipped by 5 bases and J by 6 bases, with 8 bases between them.

This clonotype has at least ten counts. The J gene is TRBJ2-1, the V gene TRBV25-1; 10 bases line up with TRBD1. J gave up 2 bases and V 1 base, and 2 bases lay outside the gene matches. CDR1 is MGHDK, CDR2 SYGVNS, per germline. The CDR3 has 16 amino acids. The CDR3, as DNA: TGTGCCAGCAGTGAATCCGGGACAGGGGCCTACAATGAGCAGTTCTTC. It is translated as CASSESGTGAYNEQFF.

This clonotype was detected ten times or more. The J gene is TRBJ2-3, the V gene TRBV5-6; the D gene is possibly TRBD1 (6 bases). From germline, CDR1 is SGHDT and CDR2 YYEEEE. The length of the CDR3 is 14 residues. The ends were cut back, 0 bases at V and 1 base at J, with 6 bases in the middle. Written as DNA, the CDR3 is TGTGCCAGCAGCTTGGACAGGGGCACAGATACGCAGTATTTT. Translation: CASSLDRGTDTQYF.

Many counts were recorded for this clonotype. The J gene is TRBJ2-1, the V gene TRBV7-2; 10 bases map to TRBD2. V lost 6 bases to trimming and J lost 7 bases; unmatched junction nucleotides: 12. CDR3 length equals 16 residues. Germline CDR1 is SGHTA and CDR2 is FQGNSA. The CDR3 DNA reads as TGTGCCAGCAGTTTCCTCAGCGGGAGGGCCGGGAATGAGCAGTTCTTC. Protein: CASSFLSGRAGNEQFF.

This clonotype was seen repeatedly, ten times or more. This sequence joins TRBV7-2 and TRBJ2-7; a weak D match, TRBD2 (5 bases). Trimming shortened V by 0 bases and J by 3 bases, and 12 bases separated the two germline ends. This CDR3 comprises 15 residues. Germline CDR1 and CDR2: SGHTA and FQGNSA. The CDR3 DNA reads TGTGCCAGCAGCTTAGCGGGTGGGAGAATCTACGAGCAGTACTTC. Translated, it gives CASSLAGGRIYEQYF.

The table lists this clonotype with many counts. The J gene is TRBJ2-7, the V gene TRBV5-1; no clear D gene. The V and J ends lost 0 bases and 5 bases respectively, with 15 bases between them. Germline lookup yields CDR1 SGHRS and CDR2 YFSETQ. The CDR3 totals 15 residues. The CDR3 here is CASSLAGSPVNEQYF. CDR3 DNA: TGCGCCAGCAGCTTGGCTGGTTCTCCCGTGAACGAGCAGTACTTC.

The chain links TRBV6-1 to TRBJ2-7; tentatively, D is TRBD1 or TRBD2 (5 bases each). Looked up from germline, CDR1 is MNHNS and CDR2 is SASEGT. Trimming removed 4 bases from V and 1 base from J, with 14 bases in between. This CDR3 has 15 residues. The CDR3: CASSAHGAISYEQYF. The CDR3, as DNA: TGTGCCAGCAGTGCGCACGGGGCCATTTCCTACGAGCAGTACTTC.

At least ten counts were recorded for this clonotype. The chain combines TRBV5-1 with TRBJ2-5; D possibly corresponds to TRBD2 (6 bases). Trimming took 0 bases from V and 3 from J, leaving 12 bases between them. This CDR3 region has 15 residues. Germline lookup yields CDR1 SGHRS and CDR2 YFSETQ. CDR3 sequence reads: CASSLGWRDEETQYF. The CDR3 DNA sequence: TGCGCCAGCAGCTTGGGATGGCGGGACGAAGAGACCCAGTACTTC.

This clonotype was observed many times. V is TRBV4-2 and J is TRBJ1-2; the D gene is possibly TRBD1 (5 bases). Trimming took 0 bases from V and 4 from J, leaving 12 bases between them. This CDR3 has 15 amino acids. Germline V gene data show CDR1 as LGHNA and CDR2 as YNFKEQ. Here the CDR3 DNA reads TGTGCCAGCAGCCAAGAAGGGGCCAGTTCCTATGGCTACACCTTC. It specifies CASSQEGASSYGYTF.

Points on this clonotype: The junction shows a germline mismatch at one end, possibly a read error. The chain links TRBV12-3 or TRBV12-4 to TRBJ1-5, with 12 nucleotides matching TRBD1. This CDR3 has 17 residues. As DNA, the CDR3 is TGCGCCAACAGTTTCGAAGGGGACAGGGGGCGCAGGCAGCCCCAGCATTTT. Translating gives CANSFEGDRGRRQPQHF.

This clonotype was counted ten times or more. The V gene is TRBV6-2 or TRBV6-3, the J gene TRBJ2-2, with a weak D call TRBD1 (5 bases). The CDR3 loop spans 19 amino acids. Germline values: CDR1 MNHEY, CDR2 SVGEGT. Trimming shortened V by 1 base and J by 4 bases, and 22 bases separated the two germline ends. The CDR3: CASSYWGRAASVPTGELFF. The DNA of the CDR3 is TGTGCCAGCAGTTACTGGGGCAGGGCGGCCTCCGTACCCACCGGGGAGCTGTTTTTT.